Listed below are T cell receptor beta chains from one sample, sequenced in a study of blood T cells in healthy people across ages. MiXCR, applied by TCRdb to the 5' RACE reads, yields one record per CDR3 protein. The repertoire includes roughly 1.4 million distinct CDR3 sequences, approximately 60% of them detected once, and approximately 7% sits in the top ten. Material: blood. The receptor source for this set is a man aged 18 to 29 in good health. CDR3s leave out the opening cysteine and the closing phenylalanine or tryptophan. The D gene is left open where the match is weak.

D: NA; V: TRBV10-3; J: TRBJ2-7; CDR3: AAADTNQGWHEQY
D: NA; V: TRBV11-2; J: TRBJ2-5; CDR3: ASSDGTGREETQY
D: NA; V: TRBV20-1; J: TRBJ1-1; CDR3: SARDQVKGENTEAF
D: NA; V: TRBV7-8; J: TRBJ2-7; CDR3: ASSGLIRETTYEQY
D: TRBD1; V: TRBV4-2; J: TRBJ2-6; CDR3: ASSSQPTGIISGANVLT
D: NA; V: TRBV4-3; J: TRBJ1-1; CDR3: ASSQETQNTEAF
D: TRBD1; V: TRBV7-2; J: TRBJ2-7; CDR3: ASSRRQGANEQY
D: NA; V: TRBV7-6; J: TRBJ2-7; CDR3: TSSFGQNYEQY
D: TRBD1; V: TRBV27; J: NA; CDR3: ASSLEGRGRYEQY
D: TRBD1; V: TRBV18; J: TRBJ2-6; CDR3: ASSPTTGGIGANVLT
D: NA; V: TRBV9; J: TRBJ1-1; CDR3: ASSVAGDFTEAF
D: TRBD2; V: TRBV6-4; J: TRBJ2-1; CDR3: ASSDSSVETGGQF
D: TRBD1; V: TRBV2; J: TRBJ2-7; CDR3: AGQGGNEQY
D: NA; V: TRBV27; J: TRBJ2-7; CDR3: VSKGTVTYEQY
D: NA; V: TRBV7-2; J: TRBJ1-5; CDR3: ASSLDGDIQPQH
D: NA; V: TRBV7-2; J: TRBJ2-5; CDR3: ASSFTLTAEGRETQY
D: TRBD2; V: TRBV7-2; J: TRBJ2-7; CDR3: ASRISGGSYEQY
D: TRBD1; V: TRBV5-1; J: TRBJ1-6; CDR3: ASSAGTDYSPLH
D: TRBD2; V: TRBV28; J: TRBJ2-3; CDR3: ASRLILPSGEGDTQY
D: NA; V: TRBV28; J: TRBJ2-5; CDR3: ASSLWLGRQETQY
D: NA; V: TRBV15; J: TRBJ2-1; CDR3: ATSRSPGGYDEQF